This T cell receptor (beta chain) is from a study of CD8+ T cells in alopecia areata. Notes on the study in general: Compared with normal scalp, lesional scalp had higher clonality and more expanded CD8+ clones.

Lesional scalp tissue (obtained by punch biopsy) and peripheral blood were collected from alopecia areata patients. RNA extraction and reverse transcription yielded cDNA as sequencing template. The protocol was immunoSEQ multiplex PCR, while the TCRdb copy is restricted to in-frame clones and leaves out a portion. The sample contains some 150,000 clones, 40% to 60% of which appear only once. This clone was seen a few times. What it recognizes is unknown. V shed 8 bases, J shed 0 bases, and the junction held 9 bases outside the gene matches. In germline, CDR1 is MGHDK, CDR2 SYGVNS. The CDR3 is 16 amino acids.

The clonotype was recovered from a human donor with alopecia areata. Sequencing was performed on CD8+ T cells sorted from blood, taken at week 0. The chain links TRBV25-1 to TRBJ2-2; 7 bases align to TRBD1. CDR3 region: CASASGDSPNTGELFF. CDR3 in DNA: TGTGCCAGCGCGTCAGGGGACAGTCCGAACACCGGGGAGCTGTTTTTT. Looking up the rest from reference TRBV25-1 and TRBJ2-2 gives the full variable domain: EADIYQTPRYLVIGTGKKITLECSQTMGHDKMYWYQQDPGMELHLIHYSYGVNSTEKGDLSSESTVSRIRTEHFPLTLESARPSHTSQYLCASASGDSPNTGELFFGEGSRLTVL.